This record looks at one T cell receptor (beta chain) sequence and its context. No antigen is known for it. The data were taken from a study of T-cell reconstitution after alpha-beta-depleted transplantation in children. CDR3 length: 13 amino acids. Trimming cost V 2 bases and J 6 bases, with 11 bases left between them. Germline-derived CDR1 and CDR2 are DFQATT and SNEGSKA (reference sequence). Whole-study results and caveats: After transplant, high TCRbeta diversity at day 60 in some patients arose from surviving recipient T cells and thymic progenitors.

The TCRbeta library incorporated unique molecular identifiers. TCRdb reprocessed the PCR reads via MiXCR and lists one record per CDR3 protein. The sample lists about a million distinct CDR3 sequences, around 30% occurring once. The receptor comes from a boy in the first two years of life who had a stem cell transplant for SCID, so the T cells may come from the graft donor. The source was PBMCs, mostly from graft donor cells, collected 360 days after TCRalphabeta/CD19-depleted stem cell transplant. V usage is TRBV20-1 and J usage is TRBJ2-1; D call uncertain. CDR3 loop: CSARSTPANEQFF. The CDR3 DNA sequence: TGCAGTGCTAGAAGTACCCCGGCCAATGAGCAGTTCTTC.